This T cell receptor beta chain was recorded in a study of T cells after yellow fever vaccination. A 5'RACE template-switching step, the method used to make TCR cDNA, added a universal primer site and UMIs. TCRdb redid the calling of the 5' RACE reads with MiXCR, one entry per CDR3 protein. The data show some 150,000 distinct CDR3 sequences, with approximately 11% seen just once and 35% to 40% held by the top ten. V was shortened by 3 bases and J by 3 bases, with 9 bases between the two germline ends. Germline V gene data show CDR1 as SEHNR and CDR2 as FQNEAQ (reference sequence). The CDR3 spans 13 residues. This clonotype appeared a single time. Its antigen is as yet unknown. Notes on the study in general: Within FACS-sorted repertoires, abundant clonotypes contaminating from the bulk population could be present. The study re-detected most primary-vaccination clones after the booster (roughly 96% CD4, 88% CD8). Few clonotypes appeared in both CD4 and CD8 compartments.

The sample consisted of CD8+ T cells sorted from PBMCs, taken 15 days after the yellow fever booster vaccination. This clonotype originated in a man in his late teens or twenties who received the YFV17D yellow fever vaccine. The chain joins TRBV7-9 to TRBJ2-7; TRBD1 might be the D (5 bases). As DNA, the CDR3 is TGTGCCAGCAGCTTGCGACAGAACTACGAGCAGTACTTC. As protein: CASSLRQNYEQYF.